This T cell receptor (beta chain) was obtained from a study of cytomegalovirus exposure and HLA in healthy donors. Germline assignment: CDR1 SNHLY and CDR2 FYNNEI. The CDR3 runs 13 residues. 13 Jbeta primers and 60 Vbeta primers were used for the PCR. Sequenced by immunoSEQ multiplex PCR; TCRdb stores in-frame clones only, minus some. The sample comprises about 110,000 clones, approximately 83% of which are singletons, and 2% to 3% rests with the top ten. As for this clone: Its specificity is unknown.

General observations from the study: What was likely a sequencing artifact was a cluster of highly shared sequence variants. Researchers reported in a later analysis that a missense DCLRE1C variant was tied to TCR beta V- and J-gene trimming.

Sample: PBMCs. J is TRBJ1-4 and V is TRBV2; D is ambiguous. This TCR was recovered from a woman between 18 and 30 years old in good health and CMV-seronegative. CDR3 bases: TGTGCATCACGCGGGTCAACTAATGAAAAACTGTTTTTT. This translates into CASRGSTNEKLFF.